The 22 T cell receptor beta chains reported below all come from one sample, sequenced in a study of T cell clusters in autoimmune cytopenias. About 39,000 genome equivalents of blood DNA were amplified for TRB. TRB rearrangements were amplified by touch-down multiplex PCR with mixed TRB-A/B primers. For each CDR3 protein, TCRdb gives one entry from its re-call of the multiplex PCR reads, without DNA. In all, the sample yields some 7,200 distinct CDR3 sequences. These data also formed part of another study, on T cell repertoires in aging, cancer and after chemotherapy.

Sequenced input: peripheral blood. These receptors were obtained from a human donor in good health.

The chain carries TRBV5-5 and TRBJ2-3; with no DNA, the TCRdb D assignment of TRBD1 cannot be verified. Germline V gene sequence: CDR1 SGHKS, CDR2 YYEKEE (reference sequence). This CDR3 has 13 residues. CDR3 amino acids: CASGGPSTDTQYF.

According to its frequency, this clonotype is medium-sized (0.01 to 0.1%). This sequence joins TRBV11-1 and TRBJ2-7. The CDR3 extends over 15 amino acids. Germline assignment: CDR1 SGHAT and CDR2 FQDESV (reference sequence). This CDR3 reads CASSLWRGASYEQYF.

Frequency places this clonotype as medium-sized. J is TRBJ2-7 and V is TRBV6-5. The length of the CDR3 is 17 residues. CDR1 and CDR2 (germline): MNHEY, SVGAGI. The CDR3: CASSYSGPSDGYYEQYF.

The chain uses TRBV18 and TRBJ2-3; TCRdb lists TRBD1, though no DNA is available to test this call. This CDR3 spans 14 amino acids. Germline CDR1 KGHSH, CDR2 LQKENI. This CDR3 is CASSPGTGADTQYF.

Judged by frequency, this clonotype is medium-sized. J is TRBJ2-2 and V is TRBV5-5. The CDR3 totals 15 residues. Looked up from germline, CDR1 is SGHKS and CDR2 is YYEKEE (reference sequence). Here the CDR3 reads CASSLRPTNTGELFF.

This clonotype ranks as medium-sized (0.01 to 0.1%) in terms of frequency. The V call is TRBV29-1, the J call TRBJ2-7; TCRdb lists TRBD2, though no DNA is available to test this call. Germline-derived CDR1 and CDR2 are SQVTM and ANQGSEA. The CDR3 is 13 residues long. This chain's CDR3 is CSVASPRAYEQYF.

This clonotype counts as medium-sized by frequency. This chain's CDR3 is CAWNKGLAGYTDTQYF. The V gene is TRBV30, the J gene TRBJ2-3; TCRdb proposes TRBD2, but this gene call is untestable without DNA. The CDR3 contains 16 residues. Germline CDR1 GTSNPN, CDR2 SVGIG (reference sequence). The variable domain in full, with the rest retrieved from reference TRBV30 and TRBJ2-3, is SQTIHQWPATLVQPVGSPLSLECTVEGTSNPNLYWYRQAAGRGLQLLFYSVGIGQISSEVPQNLSASRPQDRQFILSSKKLLLSDSGFYLCAWNKGLAGYTDTQYFGPGTRLTVL.

Its frequency marks this clonotype as medium-sized (0.01 to 0.1%). The chain uses TRBV29-1 and TRBJ2-7. CDR1 is SQVTM and CDR2 is ANQGSEA in the germline V gene. The CDR3 is 12 amino acids. CDR3 residues: CSVLPDPYEQYF.

According to its frequency, this clonotype is medium-sized. The rearrangement uses TRBV12-3 or TRBV12-4 and TRBJ2-5; there is no DNA to check the TCRdb D call of TRBD2. This CDR3 region has 14 residues. The CDR3 spells CASSANLGGETQYF.

J is TRBJ1-5 and V is TRBV12-3 or TRBV12-4. The CDR3 contains 17 residues. This CDR3 is CASSPVGGVNGNQPQHF.

This chain links TRBV5-1 with TRBJ2-3; the TCRdb call, TRBD2, lacks DNA for checking. The CDR3 sequence is 15 residues long. Germline V lookup: CDR1 SGHRS, CDR2 YFSETQ. The CDR3 sequence is CASSFQRASTDTQYF. The whole variable domain, remainder taken from reference TRBV5-1 and TRBJ2-3, is KAGVTQTPRYLIKTRGQQVTLSCSPISGHRSVSWYQQTPGQGLQFLFEYFSETQRNKGNFPGRFSGRQFSNSRSEMNVSTLELGDSALYLCASSFQRASTDTQYFGPGTRLTVL.

The CDR3 reads CASSLGWTPYNEQFF. J is TRBJ2-1 and V is TRBV5-5; the TRBD1 assignment by TCRdb is unverifiable without DNA. CDR1 is SGHKS, CDR2 YYEKEE, per germline (reference sequence). This CDR3 has 15 amino acids.

The chain employs TRBV6-1 and TRBJ1-1; TCRdb indicates TRBD1, and absent DNA this call remains unverified. This CDR3 comprises 13 residues. Germline assignment: CDR1 MNHNS and CDR2 SASEGT. The CDR3 protein is CASRAGQYTEAFF.

V usage is TRBV13 and J usage is TRBJ2-2; TCRdb's D call of TRBD1 is untestable without DNA. Per germline, CDR1 PRHDT and CDR2 FYEKMQ (reference sequence). The CDR3 has 14 amino acids. The CDR3: CASSPGQLTGELFF.

This clonotype is identified as medium-sized from frequency. This chain links TRBV29-1 with TRBJ2-7; TCRdb's D call, TRBD1, is unchecked because there is no DNA. There are 14 residues in the CDR3. CDR1 and CDR2 from the germline V gene are SQVTM and ANQGSEA. CDR3 residues: CSVGGPQAGYEQYF.

This clonotype counts as medium-sized by frequency. The CDR3: CASSNSGLPNGYEQYF. The chain has TRBV19 and TRBJ2-7; the TCRdb D gene call, TRBD2, has no DNA to confirm it. Germline loops: CDR1 LNHDA, CDR2 SQIVND (reference sequence). CDR3 length: 16 residues.

The chain combines TRBV7-2 with TRBJ1-6. The CDR3 sequence is 15 residues long. Looked up from germline, CDR1 is SGHTA and CDR2 is FQGNSA. The CDR3 loop is CASRELGWGTSPLHF.

The rearrangement uses TRBV4-2 and TRBJ1-6. CDR3 length: 16 residues. Per germline, CDR1 LGHNA and CDR2 YNFKEQ. The CDR3 loop is CASSVARPDWNSPLHF.

Measured by frequency, this clonotype is medium-sized (0.01 to 0.1%). V and J are TRBV30 and TRBJ1-6. Looked up from germline, CDR1 is GTSNPN and CDR2 is SVGIG (reference sequence). CDR3 length: 13 residues. The CDR3 loop is CAWKDQPNSPLHF.

This sequence joins TRBV5-6 and TRBJ1-5; TCRdb's D gene call, TRBD1, goes unchecked for lack of DNA. This CDR3 is 15 amino acids long. The germline V gene has CDR1 SGHDT and CDR2 YYEEEE. This CDR3 reads CASSFQGLTYQPQHF. Combining the CDR3 with reference TRBV5-6 and TRBJ1-5 gives the whole variable domain DAGVTQSPTHLIKTRGQQVTLRCSPKSGHDTVSWYQQALGQGPQFIFQYYEEEERQRGNFPDRFSGHQFPNYSSELNVNALLLGDSALYLCASSFQGLTYQPQHFGDGTRLSIL.

The chain uses TRBV18 and TRBJ2-3; the TCRdb D gene call, TRBD2, has no DNA to confirm it. Germline assignment: CDR1 KGHSH and CDR2 LQKENI. This CDR3 comprises 16 residues. This chain's CDR3 is CASSPQGRVFPDTQYF. The full variable domain, in which reference TRBV18 and TRBJ2-3 provide the parts outside the CDR3, is NAGVMQNPRHLVRRRGQEARLRCSPMKGHSHVYWYRQLPEEGLKFMVYLQKENIIDESGMPKERFSAEFPKEGPSILRIQQVVRGDSAAYFCASSPQGRVFPDTQYFGPGTRLTVL.

J is TRBJ2-5 and V is TRBV7-6. The CDR3 totals 15 residues. In germline, CDR1 is SGHVS, CDR2 FNYEAQ. The CDR3: CASSLYRGASETQYF. The variable domain in full, with the rest retrieved from reference TRBV7-6 and TRBJ2-5, is GAGVSQSPRYKVTKRGQDVALRCDPISGHVSLYWYRQALGQGPEFLTYFNYEAQQDKSGLPNDRFSAERPEGSISTLTIQRTEQRDSAMYRCASSLYRGASETQYFGPGTRLLVL.